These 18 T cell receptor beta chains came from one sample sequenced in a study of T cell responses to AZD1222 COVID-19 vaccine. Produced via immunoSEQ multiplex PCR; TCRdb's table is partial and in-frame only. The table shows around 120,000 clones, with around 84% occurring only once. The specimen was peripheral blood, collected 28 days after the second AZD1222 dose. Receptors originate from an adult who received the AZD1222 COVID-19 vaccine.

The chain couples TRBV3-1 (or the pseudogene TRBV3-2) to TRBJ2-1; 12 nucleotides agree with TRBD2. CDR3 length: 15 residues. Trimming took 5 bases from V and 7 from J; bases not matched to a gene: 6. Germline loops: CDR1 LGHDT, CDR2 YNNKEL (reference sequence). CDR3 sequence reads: CASSSRLAGENEQFF. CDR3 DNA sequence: TGTGCCAGCAGCTCTAGACTAGCGGGAGAAAATGAGCAGTTCTTC.

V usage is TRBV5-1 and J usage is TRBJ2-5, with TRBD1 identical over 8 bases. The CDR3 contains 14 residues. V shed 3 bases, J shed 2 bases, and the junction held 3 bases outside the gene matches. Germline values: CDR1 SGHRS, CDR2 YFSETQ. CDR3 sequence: CASSYGQGQETQYF. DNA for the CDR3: TGCGCCAGCAGCTACGGACAGGGTCAAGAGACCCAGTACTTC.

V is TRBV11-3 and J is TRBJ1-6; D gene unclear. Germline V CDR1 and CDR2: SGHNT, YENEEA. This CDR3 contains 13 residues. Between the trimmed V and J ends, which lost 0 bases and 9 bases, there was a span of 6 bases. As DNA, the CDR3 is TGTGCCAGCAGCTTAGACGTCGTTTCACCCCTCCACTTT. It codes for CASSLDVVSPLHF. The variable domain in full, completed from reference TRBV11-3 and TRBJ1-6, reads EAGVVQSPRYKIIEKKQPVAFWCNPISGHNTLYWYLQNLGQGPELLIRYENEEAVDDSQLPKDRFSAERLKGVDSTLKIQPAELGDSAVYLCASSLDVVSPLHFGNGTRLTVT.

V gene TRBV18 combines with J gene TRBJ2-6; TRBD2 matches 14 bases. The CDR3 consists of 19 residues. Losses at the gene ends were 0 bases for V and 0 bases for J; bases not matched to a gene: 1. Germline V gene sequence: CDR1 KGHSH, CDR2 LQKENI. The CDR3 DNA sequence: TGTGCCAGCTCACCACCGGGACTAGCGGGAGCCTCTGGGGCCAACGTCCTGACTTTC. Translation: CASSPPGLAGASGANVLTF.

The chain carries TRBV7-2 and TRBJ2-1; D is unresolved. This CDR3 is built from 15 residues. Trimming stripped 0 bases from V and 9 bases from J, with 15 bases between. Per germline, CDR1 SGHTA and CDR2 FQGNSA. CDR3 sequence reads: CASSLAGLPPREQFF. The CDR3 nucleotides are TGTGCCAGCAGCTTAGCGGGCCTACCCCCTCGTGAGCAGTTCTTC. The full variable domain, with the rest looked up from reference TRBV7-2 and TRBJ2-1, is GAGVSQSPSNKVTEKGKDVELRCDPISGHTALYWYRQSLGQGLEFLIYFQGNSAPDKSGLPSDRFSAERTGGSVSTLTIQRTQQEDSAVYLCASSLAGLPPREQFFGPGTRLTVL.

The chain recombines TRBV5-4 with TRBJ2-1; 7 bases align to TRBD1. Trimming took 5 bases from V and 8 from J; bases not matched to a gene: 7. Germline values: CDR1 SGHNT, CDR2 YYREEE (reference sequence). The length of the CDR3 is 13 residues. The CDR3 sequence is CASSRQGRDEQFF. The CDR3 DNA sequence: TGTGCCAGCAGTCGACAGGGTCGGGATGAGCAGTTCTTC. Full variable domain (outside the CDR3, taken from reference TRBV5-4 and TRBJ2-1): ETGVTQSPTHLIKTRGQQVTLRCSSQSGHNTVSWYQQALGQGPQFIFQYYREEENGRGNFPPRFSGLQFPNYSSELNVNALELDDSALYLCASSRQGRDEQFFGPGTRLTVL.

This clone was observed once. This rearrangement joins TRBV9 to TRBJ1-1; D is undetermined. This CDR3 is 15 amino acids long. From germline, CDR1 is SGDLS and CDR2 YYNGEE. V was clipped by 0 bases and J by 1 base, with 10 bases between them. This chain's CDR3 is CASSVDWRENTEAFF. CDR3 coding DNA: TGTGCCAGCAGCGTAGATTGGCGGGAGAACACTGAAGCTTTCTTT.

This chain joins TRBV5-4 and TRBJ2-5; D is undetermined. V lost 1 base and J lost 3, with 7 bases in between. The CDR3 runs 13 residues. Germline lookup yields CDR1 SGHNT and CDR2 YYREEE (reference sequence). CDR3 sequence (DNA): TGTGCCAGCAGCTTGTCGGCTGAAGAGACCCAGTACTTC. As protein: CASSLSAEETQYF.

The CDR3 sequence: CASSATNEKLFF. The CDR3 coding sequence is TGTGCCAGCAGTGCAACTAATGAAAAACTGTTTTTT. V and J are TRBV28 and TRBJ1-4; D gene ambiguous. Germline values: CDR1 MDHEN, CDR2 SYDVKM. The CDR3 is made up of 12 amino acids. V was shortened by 5 bases and J by 0 bases, with 1 base between the two germline ends.

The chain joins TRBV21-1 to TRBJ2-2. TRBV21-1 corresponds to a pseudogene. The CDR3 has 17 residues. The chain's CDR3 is CASSKVGNLIKAGELFF. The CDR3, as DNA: TGTGCCAGCAGCAAAGTAGGCAACTTAATCAAGGCCGGGGAGCTGTTTTTT.

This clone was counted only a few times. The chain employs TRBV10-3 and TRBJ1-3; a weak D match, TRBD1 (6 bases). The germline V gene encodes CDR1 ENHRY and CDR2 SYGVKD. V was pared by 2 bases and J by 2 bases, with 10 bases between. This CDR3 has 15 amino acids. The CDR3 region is CAISERAGAGNTIYF. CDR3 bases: TGTGCCATCAGTGAGAGGGCAGGGGCTGGAAACACCATATATTTT.

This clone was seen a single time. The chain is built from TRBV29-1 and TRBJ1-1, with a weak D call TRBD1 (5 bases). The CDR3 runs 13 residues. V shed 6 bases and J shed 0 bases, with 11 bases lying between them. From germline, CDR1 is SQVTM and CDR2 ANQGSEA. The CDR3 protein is CSVETVMNTEAFF. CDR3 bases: TGCAGCGTCGAGACAGTTATGAACACTGAAGCTTTCTTT.

The CDR3 is CASSGSIGSGANVLTF. For the CDR3, the DNA is TGTGCCAGCAGTGGTTCCATAGGGTCTGGGGCCAACGTCCTGACTTTC. The rearrangement links TRBV28 to TRBJ2-6; D ambiguous. This CDR3 is 16 amino acids long. Germline V CDR1 and CDR2: MDHEN, SYDVKM. V was pared by 5 bases and J by 1 base, with 12 bases between.

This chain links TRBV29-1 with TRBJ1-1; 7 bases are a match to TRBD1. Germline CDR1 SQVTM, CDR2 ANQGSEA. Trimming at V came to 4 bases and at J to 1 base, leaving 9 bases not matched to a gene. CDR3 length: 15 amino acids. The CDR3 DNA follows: TGCAGCGTTGGAAAGGGGGCTTCTAAGAACACTGAAGCTTTCTTT. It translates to CSVGKGASKNTEAFF.

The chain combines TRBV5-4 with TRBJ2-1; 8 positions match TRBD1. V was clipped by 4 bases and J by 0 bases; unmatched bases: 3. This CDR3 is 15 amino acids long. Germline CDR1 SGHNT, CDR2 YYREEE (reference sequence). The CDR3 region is CASSLQGVSYNEQFF. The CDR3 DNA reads TGTGCCAGCAGCCTACAGGGGGTCTCCTACAATGAGCAGTTCTTC.

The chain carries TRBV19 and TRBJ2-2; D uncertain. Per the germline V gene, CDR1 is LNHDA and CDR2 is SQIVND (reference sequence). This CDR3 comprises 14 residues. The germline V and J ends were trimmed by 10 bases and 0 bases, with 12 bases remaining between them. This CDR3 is CATHHPANTGELFF. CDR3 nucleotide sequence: TGTGCCACCCACCACCCAGCGAACACCGGGGAGCTGTTTTTT.

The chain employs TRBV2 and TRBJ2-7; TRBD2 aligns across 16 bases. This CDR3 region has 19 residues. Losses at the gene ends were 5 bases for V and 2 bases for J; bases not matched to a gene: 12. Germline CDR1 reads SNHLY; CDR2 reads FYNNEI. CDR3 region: CASSTTPGLAGGPAYEQYF. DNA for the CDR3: TGTGCCAGCAGTACAACTCCGGGACTAGCGGGGGGGCCCGCCTACGAGCAGTACTTC.

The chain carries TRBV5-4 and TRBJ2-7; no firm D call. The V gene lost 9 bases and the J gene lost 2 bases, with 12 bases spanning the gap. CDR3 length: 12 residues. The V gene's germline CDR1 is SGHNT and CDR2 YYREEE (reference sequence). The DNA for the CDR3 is TGTGCCACCCCATTGGGAACCTACGAGCAGTACTTC. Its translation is CATPLGTYEQYF.